A single sample gave rise to the 28 T cell receptor beta chains below, sequenced in a study of untreated major depressive disorder. Method: immunoSEQ multiplex PCR; TCRdb's copy keeps in-frame clones and lacks some. The sample records just under 20,000 clones, approximately 81% being singletons. Sequenced material: CD4+ T cells from PBMCs. These receptors originate from a woman aged 25 to 39 in good health.

The chain couples TRBV30 to TRBJ2-1; perhaps TRBD2 as D (6 bases). Trimming pared 0 bases from V and 9 bases from J, leaving 15 bases between. The CDR3 spans 14 residues. The germline gives CDR1 GTSNPN, CDR2 SVGIG (reference sequence). CDR3 region: CAWSVDGRSAEQFF. CDR3 bases: TGTGCCTGGAGTGTGGACGGGAGAAGCGCTGAGCAGTTCTTC. The complete variable domain, with remaining parts taken from reference TRBV30 and TRBJ2-1, reads SQTIHQWPATLVQPVGSPLSLECTVEGTSNPNLYWYRQAAGRGLQLLFYSVGIGQISSEVPQNLSASRPQDRQFILSSKKLLLSDSGFYLCAWSVDGRSAEQFFGPGTRLTVL.

The chain combines TRBV5-1 with TRBJ1-3, with 8 nucleotides matching TRBD1. Germline V gene lookup returns CDR1 SGHRS and CDR2 YFSETQ. V shed 2 bases and J 5 bases; nucleotides not matched to a gene: 12. The CDR3 has 17 amino acids. CDR3 in DNA: TGCGCCAGCAGCTTAAACCCGGGACAGGATCGCAGAAACACCATATATTTT. Translation: CASSLNPGQDRRNTIYF. Variable domain in full (rest from reference TRBV5-1 and TRBJ1-3): KAGVTQTPRYLIKTRGQQVTLSCSPISGHRSVSWYQQTPGQGLQFLFEYFSETQRNKGNFPGRFSGRQFSNSRSEMNVSTLELGDSALYLCASSLNPGQDRRNTIYFGEGSWLTVV.

This CDR3 reads CASSPRNYNTGELFF. The CDR3 DNA reads TGTGCCAGCAGCCCCCGAAATTATAACACCGGGGAGCTGTTTTTT. V gene TRBV9 combines with J gene TRBJ2-2; D uncertain. V was pared by 4 bases and J by 2 bases, with 12 bases between. Germline-derived CDR1 and CDR2 are SGDLS and YYNGEE. The CDR3 length is 15 residues.

V gene TRBV27 combines with J gene TRBJ1-2; TRBD1 agrees at 9 bases. Looked up from germline, CDR1 is MNHEY and CDR2 is SMNVEV (reference sequence). This CDR3 contains 17 residues. Losses at the gene ends were 5 bases for V and 2 bases for J; bases not matched to a gene: 12. In DNA form, the CDR3 reads TGTGCCAGCAGTCCCCTCAACCAACAGGGGGCGAACTATGGCTACACCTTC. Protein sequence: CASSPLNQQGANYGYTF.

The chain employs TRBV6-4 and TRBJ1-1, with a tentative D call TRBD1 (5 bases). CDR1 is MRHNA, CDR2 SNTAGT, per germline. With 6 bases removed from V and 5 bases from J, the gap between germline ends came to 13 bases. The CDR3 spans 13 residues. This chain's CDR3 is CASRLTESTEAFF. In DNA, the CDR3 is TGTGCCAGCAGACTGACAGAATCTACTGAAGCTTTCTTT.

This clone was observed a single time. The V gene is TRBV7-2, the J gene TRBJ2-5; unclear D gene. CDR3 length: 13 amino acids. V lost 3 bases and J 3 bases, leaving 8 bases between the germline ends. Germline CDR1 reads SGHTA; CDR2 reads FQGNSA. DNA for the CDR3: TGTGCCAGCAGCTTGGCGGCCAAAGAGACCCAGTACTTC. Translating gives CASSLAAKETQYF.

This chain joins TRBV5-4 and TRBJ1-2, with 11 bases lining up with TRBD1. CDR1 and CDR2 from the germline V gene are SGHNT and YYREEE (reference sequence). V trimming: 4 bases; J trimming: 4 bases; junction bases outside the gene matches: 9. The CDR3 extends over 16 amino acids. CDR3 sequence: CASSVGQGARGYGYTF. The CDR3 DNA reads TGTGCCAGCAGCGTCGGACAGGGGGCAAGGGGCTATGGCTACACCTTC.

This clone was picked up one time. The chain uses TRBV19 and TRBJ1-4; no firm D call. CDR1 and CDR2 from the germline V gene are LNHDA and SQIVND (reference sequence). Trimming took 0 bases from V and 0 from J, leaving 8 bases between them. The CDR3 has 16 amino acids. The chain's CDR3 is CASSIDAIATNEKLFF. The CDR3 region has the DNA TGTGCCAGTAGTATAGACGCCATCGCAACTAATGAAAAACTGTTTTTT.

The count of this clone is one. The gene calls are TRBV5-4 and TRBJ2-5; 10 bases map to TRBD2. Trimming at V came to 7 bases and at J to 5 bases, leaving 5 bases not matched to a gene. Germline CDR1 SGHNT, CDR2 YYREEE (reference sequence). This CDR3 is 13 amino acids long. The CDR3 is CASHSGRSETQYF. The CDR3 DNA sequence: TGTGCCAGCCATAGCGGGAGGTCGGAGACCCAGTACTTC.

The chain employs TRBV6-1 and TRBJ1-3, with TRBD1 matching 9 bases. The CDR3 loop spans 17 amino acids. Germline-derived CDR1 and CDR2 are MNHNS and SASEGT. Trimming at V came to 4 bases and at J to 0 bases, leaving 7 bases not matched to a gene. CDR3 nucleotide sequence: TGTGCCAGCAGTGGAAGAGGACAGGGGATCTCTGGAAACACCATATATTTT. Encoded protein: CASSGRGQGISGNTIYF.

The rearrangement joins TRBV6-1 to TRBJ1-1; D remains unclear. The CDR3 covers 14 residues. Germline assignment: CDR1 MNHNS and CDR2 SASEGT. The V end was cut by 3 bases, the J end by 2 bases, with 10 bases between. In nucleotides, the CDR3 is TGTGCCAGCAGTGACAGTTTGGATAACACTGAAGCTTTCTTT. This encodes CASSDSLDNTEAFF.

This chain connects TRBV18 to TRBJ2-7; TRBD2 matches 12 bases. CDR1 KGHSH and CDR2 LQKENI come from the germline V gene. The CDR3 covers 15 residues. V lost 6 bases and J lost 4; bases outside the gene matches: 7. The CDR3 loop reads CASSTGLAGKYEQYF. CDR3 coding DNA: TGTGCCAGCTCCACGGGACTAGCGGGTAAATACGAGCAGTACTTC. Together with reference TRBV18 and TRBJ2-7, the CDR3 gives the full variable domain: NAGVMQNPRHLVRRRGQEARLRCSPMKGHSHVYWYRQLPEEGLKFMVYLQKENIIDESGMPKERFSAEFPKEGPSILRIQQVVRGDSAAYFCASSTGLAGKYEQYFGPGTRLTVT.

The chain is built from TRBV19 and TRBJ2-7, with D perhaps TRBD1 (6 bases). The CDR3 has 14 residues. Germline V CDR1 and CDR2: LNHDA, SQIVND (reference sequence). V lost 6 bases and J 1 base, leaving 13 bases between the germline ends. The CDR3 sequence is CASSRQVGSYEQYF. The DNA of the CDR3 is TGTGCCAGTAGCCGACAGGTGGGGTCCTACGAGCAGTACTTC.

This chain links TRBV30 with TRBJ2-5; D unclear. Trimming pared 1 base from V and 7 bases from J, leaving 13 bases between. Germline V gene sequence: CDR1 GTSNPN, CDR2 SVGIG (reference sequence). The CDR3 covers 13 residues. The CDR3 nucleotides are TGTGCCTGGAGTGAAGAGCTTTCGGGGACCCAGTACTTC. Protein sequence: CAWSEELSGTQYF.

This chain's CDR3 is CAWIPGAVGTEAFF. In DNA form, the CDR3 reads TGTGCCTGGATCCCAGGGGCCGTTGGCACTGAAGCTTTCTTT. This sequence joins TRBV30 and TRBJ1-1; D is perhaps TRBD1 (6 bases). The V and J ends lost 4 bases and 4 bases respectively, with 16 bases between them. The germline V gene encodes CDR1 GTSNPN and CDR2 SVGIG (reference sequence). The CDR3 covers 14 residues.

Here the CDR3 DNA reads TGTGCCAGCAGCTTAGGTGGACACGACGAGCAGTACTTC. This sequence encodes CASSLGGHDEQYF. This rearrangement joins TRBV7-8 to TRBJ2-7; maybe TRBD1 (5 bases). Trimming pared 1 base from V and 5 bases from J, leaving 9 bases between. From germline, CDR1 is SGHVS and CDR2 FQNEAQ. The CDR3 is 13 amino acids.

This clone came up a few times. The gene calls are TRBV9 and TRBJ1-5, with D hard to call. Germline V gene sequence: CDR1 SGDLS, CDR2 YYNGEE. This CDR3 region has 15 residues. Between the trimmed V and J ends, which lost 0 bases and 8 bases, there was a span of 15 bases. CDR3: CASSVDEWFGEPQHF. The CDR3 DNA follows: TGTGCCAGCAGCGTAGATGAATGGTTCGGCGAGCCCCAGCATTTT.

This sequence joins TRBV2 and TRBJ2-2; TRBD2 matches at 8 bases. Germline V gene lookup returns CDR1 SNHLY and CDR2 FYNNEI. The length of the CDR3 is 17 residues. With 7 bases clipped from V and 4 bases from J, the junction kept 14 bases outside the gene matches. DNA for the CDR3: TGTGCCAGCATGGAGCGGGAGAGGTTTCGGTCCACCGGGGAGCTGTTTTTT. It is translated as CASMERERFRSTGELFF.

This rearrangement joins TRBV10-2 to TRBJ2-3; perhaps TRBD1 as D (5 bases). This CDR3 region has 13 residues. V lost 8 bases and J 1 base, leaving 10 bases between the germline ends. Germline CDR1 WSHSY, CDR2 SAAADI. The CDR3 DNA reads as TGCGCCAGCCTATTCAGGGGCACAGATACGCAGTATTTT. Its translation is CASLFRGTDTQYF.

This clone appeared a single time. CDR3 coding DNA: TGCGCCAGCAGCGAACCTAGCACAGATACGCAGTATTTT. Encoded protein: CASSEPSTDTQYF. The chain uses TRBV5-1 and TRBJ2-3; D remains unclear. The CDR3 runs to 13 residues. Trimming removed 4 bases at V and 0 bases at J, with 6 bases between. Germline V CDR1 and CDR2: SGHRS, YFSETQ.

The chain combines TRBV20-1 with TRBJ2-7; D uncertain. The V gene lost 3 bases and the J gene lost 5 bases, with 5 bases spanning the gap. CDR3 length: 10 amino acids. The germline V gene encodes CDR1 DFQATT and CDR2 SNEGSKA (reference sequence). In DNA, the CDR3 is TGCAGTGCTAGTCCCCACGAGCAGTACTTC. Translation gives CSASPHEQYF.

This clone was observed a few times. The genes are TRBV19 and TRBJ1-6, with no clear D. Trimming took 5 bases from V and 6 from J, leaving 11 bases between them. The CDR3 sequence is 14 residues long. Germline V CDR1 and CDR2: LNHDA, SQIVND (reference sequence). CDR3 coding DNA: TGTGCCAGTAGTCGGAGAGATCCTAATTCACCCCTCCACTTT. This translates into CASSRRDPNSPLHF.

The rearrangement uses TRBV10-1 and TRBJ2-7; 7 nucleotides agree with TRBD2. Germline V CDR1 and CDR2: WNHNN, SYGVQD (reference sequence). The trim removed 7 bases at V and 3 bases at J, leaving 12 bases unmatched. This CDR3 has 15 amino acids. The CDR3 nucleotides read TGCGCCAGCACAATTTTCGGCGGGAGAGACTACGAGCAGTACTTC. Protein sequence: CASTIFGGRDYEQYF.

This chain connects TRBV20-1 to TRBJ2-4; 9 bases are a match to TRBD1. The CDR3 covers 11 residues. The germline gives CDR1 DFQATT, CDR2 SNEGSKA (reference sequence). The CDR3 loop is CRGQGGNIQYF. The CDR3 DNA sequence: TGCAGGGGACAGGGTGGAAACATTCAGTACTTC.

This chain uses TRBV30 with TRBJ1-5, with a tentative D call TRBD1 (5 bases). The CDR3 has 12 residues. Trimming pared 0 bases from V and 12 bases from J, leaving 12 bases between. Germline values: CDR1 GTSNPN, CDR2 SVGIG (reference sequence). CDR3 sequence: CAWSVRGHDQHF. The DNA for the CDR3 is TGTGCCTGGAGTGTAAGGGGTCACGACCAGCATTTT.

The chain joins TRBV5-1 to TRBJ2-1; tentatively, D is TRBD1 or TRBD2 (5 bases each). Trimming pared 2 bases from V and 7 bases from J, leaving 19 bases between. Germline V gene data show CDR1 as SGHRS and CDR2 as YFSETQ. CDR3 length: 16 residues. Here the CDR3 DNA reads TGCGCCAGCAGCTTCGGTGTTAGGGGAGCAGGGAATGAGCAGTTCTTC. It translates to CASSFGVRGAGNEQFF.

The genes are TRBV28 and TRBJ2-7, with D possibly matching TRBD2 (5 bases). CDR1 is MDHEN, CDR2 SYDVKM, per germline. This CDR3 comprises 15 residues. V lost 5 bases to trimming and J lost 0 bases, with 14 bases between them. CDR3 region: CASSRSGAFSYEQYF. In DNA, the CDR3 is TGTGCCAGCAGTCGAAGCGGAGCGTTCTCCTACGAGCAGTACTTC.

The chain employs TRBV5-6 and TRBJ2-2; D unclear. Trimming took 1 base from V and 1 from J, leaving 5 bases between them. The length of the CDR3 is 14 residues. Germline CDR1 is SGHDT and CDR2 is YYEEEE. CDR3 in amino acids: CASSLRGNTGELFF. In nucleotides, the CDR3 is TGTGCCAGCAGCTTGAGAGGGAACACCGGGGAGCTGTTTTTT.